The T cell receptor (beta chain) under discussion was sequenced for a study of cytomegalovirus exposure and HLA in healthy donors. The CDR3 totals 18 residues. V shed 7 bases, J shed 0 bases, and the junction held 8 bases outside the gene matches. Germline lookup yields CDR1 MNHEY and CDR2 SMNVEV (reference sequence). The study's findings and limits: The majority of TCR sequences were rare, yet some public TCRs appeared in many donors.

Notes on this clone: The target antigen is unknown.

The donors were part of the 120-subject validation cohort, which stood apart from the roughly 730-subject first cohort. Some clones are missing from TCRdb's copy, which holds only in-frame ones; the method was immunoSEQ multiplex PCR. The table lists 200,000 to 250,000 clones, roughly 85% of them singletons. J is TRBJ2-6 and V is TRBV27; 11 bases map to TRBD2. The source of this sequence is a woman aged 18-35 years in good health and CMV-seronegative. Specimen: PBMCs. The CDR3 here is CASTGTSGGYSGANVLTF. The CDR3 DNA follows: TGTGCCAGCACCGGGACTAGCGGCGGTTACTCTGGGGCCAACGTCCTGACTTTC.